This passage covers 21 T cell receptor beta chains from one sample sequenced in a study of shared T cell receptors in the human thymus. The repertoire was sequenced with immunoSEQ multiplex PCR; TCRdb's copy has only in-frame clones and lacks some. The profile shows 55,000 to 75,000 clones, nearly 95% of them singletons. The sequencing sample was made of thymocytes. The origin of the receptors is a human donor.

A single count supports this clone. V and J are TRBV19 and TRBJ1-1, with D maybe TRBD1 (5 bases). Germline-derived CDR1 and CDR2 are LNHDA and SQIVND (reference sequence). Deletions cut 5 bases from V and 2 bases from J, with 12 bases between. This CDR3 comprises 14 residues. The CDR3 is CASSEDRINTEAFF. The CDR3 DNA is TGTGCCAGTAGTGAAGACAGAATAAACACTGAAGCTTTCTTT. Looking up the rest from reference TRBV19 and TRBJ1-1 gives the full variable domain: DGGITQSPKYLFRKEGQNVTLSCEQNLNHDAMYWYRQDPGQGLRLIYYSQIVNDFQKGDIAEGYSVSREKKESFPLTVTSAQKNPTAFYLCASSEDRINTEAFFGQGTRLTVV.

The V gene is TRBV2, the J gene TRBJ1-5, with TRBD1 matching 12 bases. The V gene end was trimmed by 10 bases and the J gene end by 5 bases; junction bases not matched to a gene: 6. The CDR3 contains 14 residues. Germline V gene lookup returns CDR1 SNHLY and CDR2 FYNNEI. This CDR3 reads CAITGQGAYQPQHF. The CDR3 bases are TGTGCCATCACGGGACAGGGGGCCTATCAGCCCCAGCATTTT.

This clone was recorded once. This rearrangement joins TRBV28 to TRBJ2-7; 7 nucleotides agree with TRBD1. The V segment lost 4 bases and the J segment 2 bases; nucleotides outside the gene matches: 11. The CDR3 is 16 residues long. In germline, CDR1 is MDHEN, CDR2 SYDVKM. The CDR3 spells CASSSYLDRDTYEQYF. CDR3 coding DNA: TGTGCCAGCAGTTCTTACCTTGACAGGGACACCTACGAGCAGTACTTC.

The genes are TRBV9 and TRBJ1-2; D gene unclear. Trimming took off 3 bases at V and 5 bases at J, with 14 bases between the two ends. Germline V gene lookup returns CDR1 SGDLS and CDR2 YYNGEE. The CDR3 loop spans 14 amino acids. CDR3 in amino acids: CASSAQEMGYGYTF. CDR3 nucleotides: TGTGCCAGCAGCGCGCAGGAGATGGGGTATGGCTACACCTTC.

The chain links TRBV5-1 to TRBJ2-3; 8 positions agree with TRBD2. V was clipped by 7 bases and J by 3 bases; unmatched bases: 4. This CDR3 spans 13 amino acids. Germline CDR1 reads SGHRS; CDR2 reads YFSETQ. DNA of the CDR3: TGCGCCAGCGCGGGGGGCGTAACAGATACGCAGTATTTT. This sequence encodes CASAGGVTDTQYF.

V and J are TRBV12-1 and TRBJ2-7; the table's D call, TRBD1, was not checked against the DNA. TRBV12-1 is tagged as a pseudogene. The CDR3 covers 19 residues. CDR3 bases: TGTGCCACCCCACATAGACGAAAATTAACAGGGGAAAAAGCCTACGAGCAGTACTTC. It yields the protein CATPHRRKLTGEKAYEQYF.

This clone was detected once. This sequence joins TRBV5-8 and TRBJ1-2; possibly TRBD1 for D (5 bases). CDR1 SGHTS and CDR2 YDEGEE come from the germline V gene. This CDR3 has 15 residues. V was clipped by 0 bases and J by 4 bases, with 13 bases between them. As DNA, the CDR3 is TGTGCCAGCAGCTTGGTGAGGGGCGCGAGCTATGGCTACACCTTC. It specifies CASSLVRGASYGYTF.

The rearrangement joins TRBV5-5 to TRBJ2-1; TRBD2 aligns across 10 bases. The CDR3 loop spans 16 amino acids. The ends lost 0 bases at V and 5 bases at J; junction bases unmatched: 5. Germline V gives CDR1 SGHKS, CDR2 YYEKEE (reference sequence). The CDR3 reads CASSLASGGPHNEQFF. As DNA, the CDR3 is TGTGCCAGCAGCTTGGCTAGCGGGGGACCACACAATGAGCAGTTCTTC.

CDR3 DNA: TGTGCCAGCAGCTCCCGGGACAGCGACAATGAGCAGTTCTTC. Translated: CASSSRDSDNEQFF. This chain joins TRBV28 and TRBJ2-1; TRBD1 agrees at 7 bases. Germline loops: CDR1 MDHEN, CDR2 SYDVKM. V trimming: 6 bases; J trimming: 5 bases; junction bases outside the gene matches: 7. This CDR3 has 14 residues.

The rearrangement joins TRBV27 to TRBJ2-7; 8 nucleotides match TRBD2. Germline V gene lookup returns CDR1 MNHEY and CDR2 SMNVEV (reference sequence). This CDR3 comprises 15 residues. Trimming removed 6 bases from V and 1 base from J; junction bases left unmatched: 8. The CDR3 loop is CASRSRGGRSYEQYF. For the CDR3, the DNA is TGTGCCAGCAGGTCCCGGGGGGGCCGATCCTACGAGCAGTACTTC.

J is TRBJ1-3 and V is TRBV11-2, with D unclear. V was pared by 3 bases and J by 1 base, with 16 bases between. Germline CDR1 is SGHAT and CDR2 is FQNNGV. The CDR3 length is 17 residues. The CDR3 region has the DNA TGTGCCAGCAGCTTTCCTATGATCAGGAAGTCTGGAAACACCATATATTTT. It yields the protein CASSFPMIRKSGNTIYF.

The chain is built from TRBV11-2 and TRBJ1-1, with D perhaps matching TRBD1 (6 bases). The CDR3 length is 15 residues. V was cut by 3 bases and J by 2 bases, with 13 bases left in between. From germline, CDR1 is SGHAT and CDR2 FQNNGV. The CDR3 sequence: CASSFRQALNTEAFF. CDR3 in DNA: TGTGCCAGCAGCTTCCGACAGGCACTCAACACTGAAGCTTTCTTT.

This clone has a single count. The chain joins TRBV11-3 to TRBJ1-1; 9 positions agree with TRBD1. CDR1 SGHNT and CDR2 YENEEA come from the germline V gene. CDR3 length equals 17 residues. Trimming at V came to 2 bases and at J to 1 base, leaving 8 bases not matched to a gene. The CDR3 protein is CASSLPSTGGENTEAFF. The CDR3 region has the DNA TGTGCCAGCAGCTTACCGTCGACAGGGGGGGAGAACACTGAAGCTTTCTTT.

This chain uses TRBV6-5 with TRBJ1-1, with D maybe TRBD1 (6 bases). The CDR3 loop spans 15 amino acids. V lost 6 bases and J 0 bases, leaving 14 bases between the germline ends. Germline CDR1 is MNHEY and CDR2 is SVGAGI. The chain's CDR3 is CASSQGPRLNTEAFF. The CDR3 DNA is TGTGCCAGCAGCCAGGGGCCCCGCCTGAACACTGAAGCTTTCTTT.

The gene calls are TRBV5-8 and TRBJ1-2; TRBD1 is a possible D gene (5 bases). This CDR3 contains 14 residues. V was cut by 1 base and J by 7 bases, with 14 bases left in between. The germline CDR1 and CDR2 sequences are SGHTS and YDEGEE. The CDR3: CASSLPRGRSGYTF. CDR3 DNA: TGTGCCAGCAGCTTGCCGAGGGGCCGGAGTGGCTACACCTTC. Using reference TRBV5-8 and TRBJ1-2 for the parts outside the CDR3, the full variable domain is EAGVTQSPTHLIKTRGQQATLRCSPISGHTSVYWYQQALGLGLQFLLWYDEGEERNRGNFPPRFSGRQFPNYSSELNVNALELEDSALYLCASSLPRGRSGYTFGSGTRLTVV.

This CDR3 reads CASSRRGYSNQPQHF. The CDR3 DNA is TGTGCCAGCAGCCGAAGGGGATATAGCAATCAGCCCCAGCATTTT. This chain connects TRBV28 to TRBJ1-5; tentative D call: TRBD1 (5 bases). Per the germline V gene, CDR1 is MDHEN and CDR2 is SYDVKM. Trimming cost V 6 bases and J 0 bases, with 12 bases left between them. The CDR3 loop spans 15 amino acids.

The chain couples TRBV2 to TRBJ1-2, with D maybe TRBD1 (5 bases). V was pared by 7 bases and J by 0 bases, with 24 bases between. CDR1 and CDR2 (germline): SNHLY, FYNNEI. The CDR3 covers 18 residues. CDR3 sequence reads: CASKKNQGRRPTNYGYTF. The CDR3 region has the DNA TGTGCCAGCAAAAAGAATCAGGGCCGAAGGCCGACTAACTATGGCTACACCTTC. Full variable domain (remainder filled in from reference TRBV2 and TRBJ1-2): EPEVTQTPSHQVTQMGQEVILRCVPISNHLYFYWYRQILGQKVEFLVSFYNNEISEKSEIFDDQFSVERPDGSNFTLKIRSTKLEDSAMYFCASKKNQGRRPTNYGYTFGSGTRLTVV.

The gene calls are TRBV2 and TRBJ1-2, with 7 positions matching TRBD1. CDR3 size: 15 residues. CDR1 is SNHLY, CDR2 FYNNEI, per germline. With 6 bases clipped from V and 1 base from J, the junction kept 8 bases outside the gene matches. The CDR3 DNA reads as TGTGCCAGCAGGGGGGAGGGGGCCGGTAACTATGGCTACACCTTC. Amino acid sequence: CASRGEGAGNYGYTF.

The chain recombines TRBV6-6 with TRBJ2-1, with D tentatively TRBD1 (6 bases). Trimming left V 2 bases short and J 2 bases short, with 13 bases between. The CDR3 is 16 residues long. CDR1 is MNHNY and CDR2 is SVGAGI in the germline V gene (reference sequence). The CDR3 spells CASSYRQERAYNEQFF. CDR3 nucleotide sequence: TGTGCCAGCAGTTACAGACAGGAAAGAGCCTACAATGAGCAGTTCTTC.

The chain recombines TRBV4-2 with TRBJ1-3; perhaps TRBD1 as D (6 bases). V lost 6 bases and J 5 bases, leaving 17 bases between the germline ends. Germline-derived CDR1 and CDR2 are LGHNA and YNFKEQ. This CDR3 comprises 15 residues. The CDR3 loop reads CASRGGFGLRNTIYF. CDR3 nucleotides: TGTGCCAGCAGAGGGGGGTTTGGACTTAGAAACACCATATATTTT.

The rearrangement uses TRBV7-8 and TRBJ2-7; perhaps TRBD1 as D (6 bases). Germline loops: CDR1 SGHVS, CDR2 FQNEAQ. The CDR3 is 17 amino acids. The V gene lost 3 bases and the J gene lost 3 bases, with 21 bases spanning the gap. CDR3 DNA: TGTGCCAGCAGCTTCCATTACTGCCCCCAGGGGAGCTACGAGCAGTACTTC. The encoded protein is CASSFHYCPQGSYEQYF.